One and the same sample provided the 8 T cell receptor beta chains below, sequenced in a study of T-cell memory formation after mild COVID-19. One entry per CDR3 protein, called by TCRdb with MiXCR from the 5' RACE reads. The table includes 530,000 or so distinct CDR3 sequences, roughly 17% detected once. Material for sequencing was PBMCs or a T cell subset sorted from them (not recorded which). The receptor source for this set is an adult woman who had mild COVID-19 (a few samples of this study predate the infection). Cell type and time point are not known.

This clonotype was found a few times. This chain joins TRBV7-9 and TRBJ2-3; no clear D. V was shortened by 5 bases and J by 6 bases, with 15 bases between the two germline ends. CDR1 is SEHNR, CDR2 FQNEAQ, per germline (reference sequence). The CDR3 contains 14 residues. The CDR3 DNA sequence: TGTGCCAGCAGCCTCCGGACCGTCAGGGATACGCAGTATTTT. Amino acid sequence: CASSLRTVRDTQYF.

This clonotype was recorded a few times. This chain links TRBV6-6 with TRBJ1-1; 9 positions match TRBD1. V shed 10 bases, J shed 5 bases, and the junction held 14 bases outside the gene matches. This CDR3 is 15 amino acids long. The germline gives CDR1 MNHNY, CDR2 SVGAGI (reference sequence). CDR3 protein: CANEGRGQGRTEAFF. Written as DNA, the CDR3 is TGTGCCAACGAGGGGAGGGGACAGGGAAGAACTGAAGCTTTCTTT.

This chain connects TRBV4-2 to TRBJ2-1; possible D gene TRBD2, 5 bases. Germline values: CDR1 LGHNA, CDR2 YNFKEQ. The germline V and J ends were trimmed by 0 bases and 6 bases, with 9 bases remaining between them. This CDR3 has 14 residues. As DNA, the CDR3 is TGTGCCAGCAGCCAAGAAACTAGGAGCAATGAGCAGTTCTTC. Translating it yields CASSQETRSNEQFF.

The chain is built from TRBV5-1 and TRBJ1-6, with 7 nucleotides matching TRBD1. Losses at the gene ends were 7 bases for V and 7 bases for J; bases not matched to a gene: 5. The germline CDR1 and CDR2 sequences are SGHRS and YFSETQ. CDR3 length equals 13 residues. CDR3 DNA: TGCGCCAGCCAAGGGGACAGAAATTCACCCCTCCACTTT. It codes for CASQGDRNSPLHF.

V usage is TRBV29-1 and J usage is TRBJ2-7; D gene uncertain. Germline CDR1 reads SQVTM; CDR2 reads ANQGSEA. The V end was cut by 3 bases, the J end by 4 bases, with 25 bases between. The CDR3 sequence is 17 residues long. CDR3 coding DNA: TGCAGCGTTGATCACTCACCCCCGGGTCCCAGGTTGTACGAGCAGTACTTC. Translating it yields CSVDHSPPGPRLYEQYF.

This clonotype turned up a few times. The CDR3 is CASSPEGRVADTQYF. In DNA, the CDR3 is TGTGCCAGCTCACCTGAGGGACGGGTCGCAGATACGCAGTATTTT. The genes are TRBV18 and TRBJ2-3; D is possibly TRBD1 or TRBD2 (5 bases each). CDR3 size: 15 residues. Per germline, CDR1 KGHSH and CDR2 LQKENI. Trimming left V 3 bases short and J 4 bases short, with 14 bases between.

V and J are TRBV4-2 and TRBJ1-1; the D gene is possibly TRBD1 (5 bases). The germline gives CDR1 LGHNA, CDR2 YNFKEQ. The CDR3 spans 15 residues. V shed 4 bases and J shed 3 bases, with 15 bases lying between them. Here the CDR3 reads CASSPGTMGHTEAFF. For the CDR3, the DNA is TGTGCCAGCAGCCCAGGGACCATGGGGCACACTGAAGCTTTCTTT.

CDR3 nucleotides: TGTGCCAGCAGTTTAGCCCGAGGGAGTCAGTACTTC. Translated: CASSLARGSQYF. V and J are TRBV12-3 or TRBV12-4 and TRBJ2-5; possible D gene TRBD2, 5 bases. The CDR3 covers 12 residues. Deletions cut 0 bases from V and 11 bases from J, with 10 bases between.